These 3 T cell receptor beta chains originate from one sample sequenced in a study of shared clonotypes between healthy human individuals. Cells designated naive CD8 were CD45RO-negative and were positively selected for CCR7, with terminally differentiated effector memory CD45RA+ cells excluded. Measured with immunoSEQ multiplex PCR; TCRdb has only the in-frame clones, and not every one. Altogether hundreds of thousands of clones are present, 90% to 95% being singletons, with the ten largest covering approximately 0.11%. Sequencing used naive CD8+ T cells sorted from blood. The source of these receptors is a woman in her 30s in good health.

CDR3 DNA: TGTGCCAGCAGTGATACAGGGGCAAATCAGCCCCAGCATTTT. Translating gives CASSDTGANQPQHF. This chain joins TRBV6-1 and TRBJ1-5, with 7 bases identical to TRBD1. The ends lost 3 bases at V and 4 bases at J; junction bases unmatched: 3. The CDR3 is made up of 14 amino acids. The germline V gene encodes CDR1 MNHNS and CDR2 SASEGT.

This sequence joins TRBV29-1 and TRBJ2-7, with D tentatively TRBD2 (6 bases). The V gene's germline CDR1 is SQVTM and CDR2 ANQGSEA. This CDR3 spans 15 amino acids. The CDR3 nucleotides are TGCAGATCCGCGGGGTCGGGCCGTGGAACCTACGAGCAGTACTTC. Its protein is CRSAGSGRGTYEQYF.

The V call is TRBV27, the J call TRBJ2-7, with D perhaps matching TRBD2 (5 bases). The germline V gene encodes CDR1 MNHEY and CDR2 SMNVEV (reference sequence). The V end was cut by 6 bases, the J end by 4 bases, with 16 bases between. The CDR3 spans 14 residues. CDR3 sequence reads: CASRRSDSNYEQYF. CDR3 nucleotide sequence: TGTGCCAGCAGGCGCTCGGACTCAAATTACGAGCAGTACTTC.